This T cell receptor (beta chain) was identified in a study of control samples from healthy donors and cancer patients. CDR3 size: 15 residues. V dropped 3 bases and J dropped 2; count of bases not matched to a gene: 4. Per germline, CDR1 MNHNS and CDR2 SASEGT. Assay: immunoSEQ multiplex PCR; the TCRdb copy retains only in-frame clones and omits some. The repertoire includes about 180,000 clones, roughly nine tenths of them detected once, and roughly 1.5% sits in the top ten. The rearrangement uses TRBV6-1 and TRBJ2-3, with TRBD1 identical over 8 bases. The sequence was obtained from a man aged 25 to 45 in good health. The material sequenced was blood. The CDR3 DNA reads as TGTGCCAGCAGTGACCGGGACAGGAACACAGATACGCAGTATTTT. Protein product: CASSDRDRNTDTQYF.